The 30 T cell receptor beta chains reported below all come from one sample, sequenced in a study of response to subunit inactivated influenza vaccine. TCRdb reprocessed the RT-PCR reads with MiXCR, giving one entry per CDR3 protein. This sample has about 190,000 distinct CDR3 sequences, with around 15% found just once. Sequencing was performed on CD8+ T cells sorted from PBMCs, taken more than 4 days after vaccination. Receptor source: a man aged 50 to 60 who received an inactivated influenza vaccine.

The J gene is TRBJ2-7, the V gene TRBV10-3, with 15 bases matching TRBD2. The trim removed 10 bases at V and 2 bases at J, leaving 3 bases unmatched. Germline-derived CDR1 and CDR2 are ENHRY and SYGVKD. CDR3 length: 14 amino acids. The CDR3 loop is CARGTSGRTYEQYF. The CDR3 coding sequence is TGTGCCAGAGGGACTAGCGGGAGGACCTACGAGCAGTACTTC.

In its sample, this clonotype was seen many times. The V call is TRBV18, the J call TRBJ2-1; 8 nucleotides match TRBD2. This CDR3 has 16 residues. From germline, CDR1 is KGHSH and CDR2 LQKENI. J was trimmed by 5 bases and V by 0 bases; bases with no gene match: 6. The CDR3 sequence is CASSPPGGGPHNEQFF. In DNA form, the CDR3 reads TGTGCCAGCTCACCACCGGGCGGGGGGCCCCACAATGAGCAGTTCTTC.

This clonotype was recorded a few times. This rearrangement joins TRBV14 to TRBJ2-5; D remains unclear. The CDR3 is 14 amino acids. The V and J ends lost 0 bases and 5 bases respectively, with 10 bases between them. The germline gives CDR1 SGHDN, CDR2 FVKESK. CDR3 region: CASSQEWVWETQYF. CDR3 DNA: TGTGCCAGCAGCCAAGAGTGGGTGTGGGAGACCCAGTACTTC. Supplemented by reference TRBV14 and TRBJ2-5, the full variable domain reads EAGVTQFPSHSVIEKGQTVTLRCDPISGHDNLYWYRRVMGKEIKFLLHFVKESKQDESGMPNNRFLAERTGGTYSTLKVQPAELEDSGVYFCASSQEWVWETQYFGPGTRLLVL.

This clonotype was detected many times. The V and J genes are TRBV7-9 and TRBJ2-7; D gene uncertain. The CDR3 runs to 15 residues. Germline loops: CDR1 SEHNR, CDR2 FQNEAQ (reference sequence). V was clipped by 5 bases and J by 2 bases, with 16 bases between them. CDR3 protein: CASSHLVANAYEQYF. CDR3 bases: TGTGCCAGCAGCCACCTCGTGGCCAACGCCTACGAGCAGTACTTC.

This clonotype was observed many times. The chain has TRBV7-9 and TRBJ2-7; D is unclear. The V gene lost 4 bases and the J gene lost 5 bases, with 15 bases spanning the gap. The CDR3 sequence is 14 residues long. CDR1 is SEHNR and CDR2 is FQNEAQ in the germline V gene (reference sequence). The CDR3 is CASSSDGRLNEQYF. In DNA, the CDR3 is TGTGCCAGCAGCTCGGACGGACGGCTCAACGAGCAGTACTTC.

Comment on this clonotype: Mismatch with germline at one junction end may stem from a read error. This rearrangement joins TRBV29-1 to TRBJ2-5; unclear D gene. In germline, CDR1 is SQVTM, CDR2 ANQGSEA. The CDR3 loop spans 14 amino acids. The CDR3: CSLEDQNRQETQYF. In DNA, the CDR3 is TGCAGCCTTGAAGATCAGAACAGACAAGAGACCCAGTACTTC.

The V and J genes are TRBV7-6 and TRBJ2-1, with 15 bases aligning to TRBD2. Trimming at V came to 5 bases and at J to 2 bases, leaving 16 bases not matched to a gene. The CDR3 covers 21 residues. Looked up from germline, CDR1 is SGHVS and CDR2 is FNYEAQ. CDR3 coding DNA: TGTGCCAGCAGCCCGCTACCGGGACTAGCGGGGGGATCGTTAACCTACAATGAGCAGTTCTTC. Protein sequence: CASSPLPGLAGGSLTYNEQFF.

The chain uses TRBV9 and TRBJ2-3; 8 bases are shared with TRBD1. The V and J ends lost 4 bases and 4 bases, in that order; junction bases with no gene match: 20. Germline V gene lookup returns CDR1 SGDLS and CDR2 YYNGEE. The CDR3 contains 19 residues. The CDR3 here is CASSIPYGEAGGKSDTQYF. The DNA of the CDR3 is TGTGCCAGCAGCATACCCTACGGGGAGGCAGGGGGCAAGTCAGATACGCAGTATTTT.

This chain connects TRBV29-1 to TRBJ2-7; TRBD2 matches at 9 bases. This CDR3 comprises 14 residues. Germline CDR1 reads SQVTM; CDR2 reads ANQGSEA. With V trimmed by 6 bases and J by 0 bases, 6 bases remained unmatched. CDR3 sequence: CSVVRLADSYEQYF. The CDR3 DNA reads as TGCAGCGTCGTAAGACTAGCGGACTCCTACGAGCAGTACTTC.

In this sample, this clonotype turned up many times. V and J are TRBV6-1 and TRBJ1-1, with D uncertain. This CDR3 has 13 amino acids. The V gene's germline CDR1 is MNHNS and CDR2 SASEGT. V shed 5 bases and J shed 0 bases, with 7 bases lying between them. The CDR3: CASSRGVNTEAFF. DNA for the CDR3: TGTGCCAGCAGTCGCGGAGTGAACACTGAAGCTTTCTTT.

This clonotype occurred a few times. This chain connects TRBV30 to TRBJ2-3; the match to TRBD2 covers 15 bases. With 5 bases clipped from V and 6 bases from J, the junction kept 6 bases outside the gene matches. CDR1 and CDR2 from the germline V gene are GTSNPN and SVGIG (reference sequence). The CDR3 runs 15 residues. The CDR3 sequence is CAWGLAGGPGDTQYF. The CDR3, as DNA: TGTGCCTGGGGACTAGCGGGAGGGCCAGGTGATACGCAGTATTTT.

This clonotype was observed a few times. The chain has TRBV24-1 and TRBJ2-3; 10 bases match TRBD2. Germline CDR1 KGHDR, CDR2 SFDVKD. The length of the CDR3 is 16 residues. Trimming at V came to 1 base and at J to 2 bases, leaving 2 bases not matched to a gene. CDR3 protein: CATSDLAGGLTDTQYF. In nucleotides, the CDR3 is TGTGCCACCAGTGATTTAGCGGGGGGGCTCACAGATACGCAGTATTTT.

This clonotype was counted only a few times. The V gene is TRBV2, the J gene TRBJ1-5; 7 bases line up with TRBD1. J was trimmed by 7 bases and V by 0 bases; bases with no gene match: 9. The CDR3 runs 16 residues. Germline V gives CDR1 SNHLY, CDR2 FYNNEI. Here the CDR3 reads CASSEAATGYEQPQHF. CDR3 DNA: TGTGCCAGCAGTGAAGCGGCGACAGGGTATGAACAGCCCCAGCATTTT.

The V call is TRBV2, the J call TRBJ2-3; 14 nucleotides match TRBD2. The germline V gene has CDR1 SNHLY and CDR2 FYNNEI. CDR3 length equals 17 residues. V shed 9 bases, J shed 1 base, and the junction held 9 bases outside the gene matches. The CDR3 DNA reads TGTGCCAGTAGGAGGACTAGCGGGGGGTGGGGCACAGATACGCAGTATTTT. It is translated as CASRRTSGGWGTDTQYF. Using reference TRBV2 and TRBJ2-3 for the parts outside the CDR3, the full variable domain is EPEVTQTPSHQVTQMGQEVILRCVPISNHLYFYWYRQILGQKVEFLVSFYNNEISEKSEIFDDQFSVERPDGSNFTLKIRSTKLEDSAMYFCASRRTSGGWGTDTQYFGPGTRLTVL.

The chain couples TRBV28 to TRBJ1-1; TRBD1 agrees at 7 bases. In germline, CDR1 is MDHEN, CDR2 SYDVKM. The CDR3 spans 13 residues. The V gene end was trimmed by 7 bases and the J gene end by 0 bases; junction bases not matched to a gene: 2. CDR3 region: CASKTGMNTEAFF. The CDR3 nucleotides read TGTGCCAGCAAGACAGGGATGAACACTGAAGCTTTCTTT.

This clonotype was seen more than once but under ten times. The chain employs TRBV7-9 and TRBJ2-2, with D unresolved. The CDR3 runs to 13 residues. Germline CDR1 is SEHNR and CDR2 is FQNEAQ (reference sequence). Trimming took off 0 bases at V and 8 bases at J, with 7 bases between the two ends. The CDR3 coding sequence is TGTGCCAGCAGCTTAGCCCTCATAGGGGAGCTGTTTTTT. Translation: CASSLALIGELFF.

This clonotype was observed a few times. The chain has TRBV6-2 or TRBV6-3 and TRBJ2-5; D is unresolved. The germline V and J ends were trimmed by 0 bases and 0 bases, with 5 bases remaining between them. Germline V gene data show CDR1 as MNHEY and CDR2 as SVGEGT. CDR3 length equals 14 residues. As DNA, the CDR3 is TGTGCCAGCAGTTACTCACCCTACCAAGAGACCCAGTACTTC. Amino acids: CASSYSPYQETQYF.

This clonotype was observed a few times. The chain combines TRBV6-1 with TRBJ1-2; 8 bases agree with TRBD1. CDR3 length equals 15 residues. In germline, CDR1 is MNHNS, CDR2 SASEGT. With V trimmed by 1 base and J by 3 bases, 4 bases remained unmatched. The CDR3 nucleotides are TGTGCCAGCAGTGAAGGTTGGACAGGGCACTATGGCTACACCTTC. Encoded protein: CASSEGWTGHYGYTF.

This clonotype was seen a handful of times. The V and J genes are TRBV6-5 and TRBJ2-3; 8 nucleotides agree with TRBD2. This CDR3 spans 16 amino acids. CDR1 is MNHEY, CDR2 SVGAGI, per germline. The J segment lost 1 base and the V segment lost 0 bases, leaving 3 bases of the junction unmatched. DNA of the CDR3: TGTGCCAGCAGTTACTCGTTAGCGGGGCGCACAGATACGCAGTATTTT. Its protein product is CASSYSLAGRTDTQYF.

The chain couples TRBV9 to TRBJ2-1; TRBD1 matches 7 bases. V trimming: 0 bases; J trimming: 10 bases; junction bases outside the gene matches: 4. The CDR3 runs to 13 residues. CDR1 is SGDLS, CDR2 YYNGEE, per germline. The CDR3 is CASSVATGQEQFF. The CDR3 DNA is TGTGCCAGCAGCGTAGCTACGGGACAGGAGCAGTTCTTC.

Here the CDR3 DNA reads TGTGCCAGCAGTTTATCGCCTCTCTTAGGGAGCTATGGCTACACCTTC. It translates to CASSLSPLLGSYGYTF. The rearrangement uses TRBV27 and TRBJ1-2; D remains ambiguous. Trimming shortened V by 0 bases and J by 4 bases, and 15 bases separated the two germline ends. Germline V gene data show CDR1 as MNHEY and CDR2 as SMNVEV (reference sequence). The CDR3 loop spans 16 amino acids.

This clonotype was counted between two and nine times. V usage is TRBV6-1 and J usage is TRBJ1-1; D possibly corresponds to TRBD1 (6 bases). CDR3 length equals 15 residues. The V end was cut by 3 bases, the J end by 3 bases, with 14 bases between. CDR1 is MNHNS, CDR2 SASEGT, per germline. CDR3 sequence (DNA): TGTGCCAGCAGTGAGAGTTGGGCAGGGGACACTGAAGCTTTCTTT. Translation gives CASSESWAGDTEAFF.

The J gene is TRBJ2-7, the V gene TRBV7-9; 7 bases map to TRBD1. V shed 8 bases, J shed 3 bases, and the junction held 4 bases outside the gene matches. This CDR3 region has 12 residues. In germline, CDR1 is SEHNR, CDR2 FQNEAQ (reference sequence). The CDR3 loop is CASGTEIYEQYF. The CDR3 region has the DNA TGTGCCAGCGGGACAGAGATCTACGAGCAGTACTTC. The whole variable domain, filled in from reference TRBV7-9 and TRBJ2-7, reads DTGVSQNPRHKITKRGQNVTFRCDPISEHNRLYWYRQTLGQGPEFLTYFQNEAQLEKSRLLSDRFSAERPKGSFSTLEIQRTEQGDSAMYLCASGTEIYEQYFGPGTRLTVT.

This clonotype was observed at least ten times. The rearrangement joins TRBV24-1 to TRBJ2-2; D not resolved. Germline CDR1 reads KGHDR; CDR2 reads SFDVKD. With 3 bases removed from V and 2 bases from J, the gap between germline ends came to 9 bases. The CDR3 length is 15 residues. CDR3 in amino acids: CATSDGRSNTGELFF. CDR3 in DNA: TGTGCCACCAGTGATGGCAGGAGTAACACCGGGGAGCTGTTTTTT.

This sequence joins TRBV6-5 and TRBJ1-6; D is undetermined. CDR3 length: 15 residues. The germline V and J ends were trimmed by 0 bases and 7 bases, with 10 bases remaining between them. Germline V gene lookup returns CDR1 MNHEY and CDR2 SVGAGI. The CDR3 loop reads CASSYSGLMNSPLHF. CDR3 sequence (DNA): TGTGCCAGCAGTTACTCCGGGTTGATGAATTCACCCCTCCACTTT.

The chain has TRBV6-2 or TRBV6-3 and TRBJ2-2; D assignment may be TRBD1 or TRBD2 (5 bases each). Germline V CDR1 and CDR2: MNHEY, SVGEGT. The CDR3 runs 18 residues. Trimming took 7 bases from V and 1 from J, leaving 22 bases between them. The CDR3 here is CASTPRYFGTKNTGELFF. DNA for the CDR3: TGTGCCAGCACCCCCCGTTACTTTGGGACGAAGAACACCGGGGAGCTGTTTTTT.

This chain connects TRBV9 to TRBJ2-3, with 8 bases aligning to TRBD2. Per germline, CDR1 SGDLS and CDR2 YYNGEE. The CDR3 is 16 amino acids. Losses at the gene ends were 4 bases for V and 1 base for J; bases not matched to a gene: 8. The CDR3 nucleotides read TGTGCCAGCAGCCCCCGGGGGGGAGGACGCACAGATACGCAGTATTTT. Translating gives CASSPRGGGRTDTQYF.

There are a few counts of this clonotype. V and J are TRBV7-8 and TRBJ2-3; D might be TRBD2 (7 bases). The CDR3 length is 16 residues. From germline, CDR1 is SGHVS and CDR2 FQNEAQ. Trimming shortened V by 2 bases and J by 5 bases, and 17 bases separated the two germline ends. The CDR3 DNA sequence: TGTGCCAGCAGCTTACTGCGGGGGCGATTTAGAGATACGCAGTATTTT. Translated, it gives CASSLLRGRFRDTQYF. Combining the CDR3 with reference TRBV7-8 and TRBJ2-3 gives the whole variable domain GAGVSQSPRYKVAKRGQDVALRCDPISGHVSLFWYQQALGQGPEFLTYFQNEAQLDKSGLPSDRFFAERPEGSVSTLKIQRTQQEDSAVYLCASSLLRGRFRDTQYFGPGTRLTVL.

The chain couples TRBV7-6 to TRBJ1-1; the match to TRBD1 covers 10 bases. This CDR3 comprises 14 residues. Germline loops: CDR1 SGHVS, CDR2 FNYEAQ. The J segment lost 4 bases and the V segment lost 11 bases, leaving 10 bases of the junction unmatched. As DNA, the CDR3 is TGTGCCGGGGGGACAGGGGCTCTAGCCACTGAAGCTTTCTTT. Translated, it gives CAGGTGALATEAFF.

The chain combines TRBV4-3 with TRBJ2-3; D may be TRBD1 (6 bases). The germline CDR1 and CDR2 sequences are LGHNA and YSLEER. The CDR3 length is 14 residues. Trimming took 5 bases from V and 5 from J, leaving 14 bases between them. The CDR3 nucleotides read TGCGCCAGCAGCAAAGGGGGTACGGAAGATACGCAGTATTTT. It specifies CASSKGGTEDTQYF.